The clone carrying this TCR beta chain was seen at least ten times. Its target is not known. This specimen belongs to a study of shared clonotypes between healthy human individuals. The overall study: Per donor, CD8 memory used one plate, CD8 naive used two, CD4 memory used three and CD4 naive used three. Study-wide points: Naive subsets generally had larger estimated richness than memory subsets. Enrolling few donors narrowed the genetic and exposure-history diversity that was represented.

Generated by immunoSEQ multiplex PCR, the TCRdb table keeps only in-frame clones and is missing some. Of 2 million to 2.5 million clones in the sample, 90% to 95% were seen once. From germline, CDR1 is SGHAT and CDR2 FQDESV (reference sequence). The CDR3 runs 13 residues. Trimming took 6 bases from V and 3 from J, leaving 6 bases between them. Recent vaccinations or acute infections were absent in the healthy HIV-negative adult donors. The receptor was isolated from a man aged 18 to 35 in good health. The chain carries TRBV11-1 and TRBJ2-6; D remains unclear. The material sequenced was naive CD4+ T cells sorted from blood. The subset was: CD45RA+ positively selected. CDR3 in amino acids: CASRLNGANVLTF. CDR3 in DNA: TGTGCCAGCAGGCTAAATGGGGCCAACGTCCTGACTTTC.